This T cell receptor (beta chain) was obtained from a study of graft-versus-host responses after intestinal transplantation. Study overall: Transplant recipients had multivisceral, liver-intestinal, or isolated intestinal grafts.

CDR1 is SGHDN and CDR2 is FVKESK in the germline V gene. The ends were cut back, 4 bases at V and 4 bases at J, with 14 bases in the middle. The CDR3 contains 15 residues. TCRdb's table, derived via immunoSEQ multiplex PCR, lists solely in-frame clones and lacks some. The sample lists tens of thousands of clones, 88% occurring once. About this clone: Antigen unknown.

This TCR derives from a human donor who was the organ donor for an intestinal transplant. This chain uses TRBV14 with TRBJ2-1; D gene unclear. The source was unstimulated CD4+ T cells sorted from spleen or lymph node cells, collected before transplant. The CDR3 sequence: CASSPMVGRYNEQFF. As DNA, the CDR3 is TGTGCCAGCAGCCCCATGGTTGGTCGGTACAATGAGCAGTTCTTC.